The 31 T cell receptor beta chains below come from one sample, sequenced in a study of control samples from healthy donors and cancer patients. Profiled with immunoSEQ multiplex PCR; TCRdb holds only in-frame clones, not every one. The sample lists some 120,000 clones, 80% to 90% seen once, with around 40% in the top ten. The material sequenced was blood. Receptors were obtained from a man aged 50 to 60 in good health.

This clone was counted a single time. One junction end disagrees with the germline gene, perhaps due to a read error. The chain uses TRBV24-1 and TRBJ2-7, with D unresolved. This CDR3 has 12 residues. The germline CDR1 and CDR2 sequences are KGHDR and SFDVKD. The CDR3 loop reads CATSSSSHEQYF. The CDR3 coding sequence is TGTGCCACCAGTTCGTCCTCCCACGAGCAGTACTTC.

Here the CDR3 reads CATSVKDRHQETQYF. The CDR3 DNA sequence: TGTGCCACCAGTGTCAAAGACAGGCACCAAGAGACCCAGTACTTC. The genes are TRBV24-1 and TRBJ2-5, with D maybe TRBD1 (6 bases). V shed 5 bases and J shed 0 bases, with 12 bases lying between them. In germline, CDR1 is KGHDR, CDR2 SFDVKD. This CDR3 comprises 15 residues.

CDR3 bases: TGTGCCAGCAGCTTAACGAGGACAGGGCTCGCTGGAAACACCATATATTTT. Translating it yields CASSLTRTGLAGNTIYF. The chain uses TRBV7-2 and TRBJ1-3, with 8 bases aligning to TRBD1. The CDR3 is made up of 17 amino acids. V was clipped by 2 bases and J by 2 bases; unmatched bases: 8. Germline values: CDR1 SGHTA, CDR2 FQGNSA.

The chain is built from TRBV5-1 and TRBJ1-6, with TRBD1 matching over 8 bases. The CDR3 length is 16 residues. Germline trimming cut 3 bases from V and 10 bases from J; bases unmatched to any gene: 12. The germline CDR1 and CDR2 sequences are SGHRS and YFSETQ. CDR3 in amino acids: CASSSLGQGERSPLHF. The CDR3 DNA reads TGCGCCAGCAGCTCTTTAGGACAGGGAGAAAGGTCACCCCTCCACTTT.

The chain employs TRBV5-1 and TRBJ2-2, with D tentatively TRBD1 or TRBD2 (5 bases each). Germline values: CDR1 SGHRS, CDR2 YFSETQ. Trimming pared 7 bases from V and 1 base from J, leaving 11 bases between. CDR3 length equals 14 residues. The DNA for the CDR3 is TGCGCCAGCCTCCGGGACGGGAACACCGGGGAGCTGTTTTTT. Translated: CASLRDGNTGELFF.

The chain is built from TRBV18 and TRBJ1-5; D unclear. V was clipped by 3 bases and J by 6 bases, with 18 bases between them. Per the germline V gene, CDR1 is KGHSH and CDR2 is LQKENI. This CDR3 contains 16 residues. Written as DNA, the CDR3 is TGTGCCAGCTCACCCCGGGAAGGGAGCGAGAGTCAGCCCCAGCATTTT. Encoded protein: CASSPREGSESQPQHF.

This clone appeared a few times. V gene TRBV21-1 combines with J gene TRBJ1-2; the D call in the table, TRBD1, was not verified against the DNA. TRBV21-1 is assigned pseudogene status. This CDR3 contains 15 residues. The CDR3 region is CASSKVRQGADGYTF. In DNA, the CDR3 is TGTGCCAGCAGCAAAGTCCGACAGGGGGCGGATGGCTACACCTTC.

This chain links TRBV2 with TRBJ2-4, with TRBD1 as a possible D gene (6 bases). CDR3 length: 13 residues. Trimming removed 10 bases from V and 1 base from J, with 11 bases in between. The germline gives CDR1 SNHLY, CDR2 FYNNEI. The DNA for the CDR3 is TGTGCCACCCACAGGGACGCCAAAAACATTCAGTACTTC. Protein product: CATHRDAKNIQYF.

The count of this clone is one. The CDR3 coding sequence is TGTGCCAGTAGCTCACAAGCAGGGAGTTATGGCTACACCTTC. Encoded protein: CASSSQAGSYGYTF. The chain joins TRBV19 to TRBJ1-2; D may be TRBD1 (5 bases). The CDR3 runs to 14 residues. CDR1 LNHDA and CDR2 SQIVND come from the germline V gene (reference sequence). Trimming took off 6 bases at V and 5 bases at J, with 16 bases between the two ends.

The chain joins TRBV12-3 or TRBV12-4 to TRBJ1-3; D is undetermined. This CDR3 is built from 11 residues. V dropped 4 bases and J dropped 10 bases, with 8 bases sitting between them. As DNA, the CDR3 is TGTGCCAGCAGTTGGCCGGGAACCATATATTTT. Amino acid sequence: CASSWPGTIYF.

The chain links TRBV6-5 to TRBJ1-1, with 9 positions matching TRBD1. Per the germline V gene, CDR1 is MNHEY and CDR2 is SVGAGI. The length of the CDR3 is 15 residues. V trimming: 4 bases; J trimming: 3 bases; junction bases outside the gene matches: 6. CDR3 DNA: TGTGCCAGCAGTTCACCGGGACAGGGTTACACTGAAGCTTTCTTT. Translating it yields CASSSPGQGYTEAFF.

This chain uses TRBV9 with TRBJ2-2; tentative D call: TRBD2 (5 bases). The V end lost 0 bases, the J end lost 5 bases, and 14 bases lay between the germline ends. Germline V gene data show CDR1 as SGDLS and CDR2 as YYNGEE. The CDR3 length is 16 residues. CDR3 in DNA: TGTGCCAGCAGCGTAGGGGCCCTAACGGGGACCGGGGAGCTGTTTTTT. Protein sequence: CASSVGALTGTGELFF.

In nucleotides, the CDR3 is TGTGCCAGCAGCAGACGGACAGGGGACATTGGCTACACCTTC. It codes for CASSRRTGDIGYTF. This chain connects TRBV2 to TRBJ1-2; 9 bases fit TRBD1. Germline CDR1 and CDR2: SNHLY and FYNNEI. This CDR3 contains 14 residues. With 6 bases clipped from V and 7 bases from J, the junction kept 9 bases outside the gene matches.

The DNA for the CDR3 is TGCGCCAGCAGCGGGACAGGGGGTTCCTACGAGCAGTACTTC. It encodes CASSGTGGSYEQYF. This chain joins TRBV10-1 and TRBJ2-7; 11 bases map to TRBD1. Per germline, CDR1 WNHNN and CDR2 SYGVQD (reference sequence). The CDR3 sequence is 14 residues long. V shed 6 bases, J shed 1 base, and the junction held 2 bases outside the gene matches.

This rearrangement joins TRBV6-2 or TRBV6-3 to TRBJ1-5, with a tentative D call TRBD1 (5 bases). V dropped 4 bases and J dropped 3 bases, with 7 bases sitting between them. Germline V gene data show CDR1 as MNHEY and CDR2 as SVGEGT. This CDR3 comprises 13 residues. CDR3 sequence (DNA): TGTGCCAGCAGTTGGGGGTTCAATCAGCCCCAGCATTTT. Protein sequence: CASSWGFNQPQHF.

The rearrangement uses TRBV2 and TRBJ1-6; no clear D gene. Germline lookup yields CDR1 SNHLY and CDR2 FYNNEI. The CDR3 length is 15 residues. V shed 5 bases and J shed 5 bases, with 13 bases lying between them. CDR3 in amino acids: CASSPQETHNSPLHF. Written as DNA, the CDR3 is TGTGCCAGCAGTCCTCAAGAGACCCATAATTCACCCCTCCACTTT. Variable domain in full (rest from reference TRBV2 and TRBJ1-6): EPEVTQTPSHQVTQMGQEVILRCVPISNHLYFYWYRQILGQKVEFLVSFYNNEISEKSEIFDDQFSVERPDGSNFTLKIRSTKLEDSAMYFCASSPQETHNSPLHFGNGTRLTVT.

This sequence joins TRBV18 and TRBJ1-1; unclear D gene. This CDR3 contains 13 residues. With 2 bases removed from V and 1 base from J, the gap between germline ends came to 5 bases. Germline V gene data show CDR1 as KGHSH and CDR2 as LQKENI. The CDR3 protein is CASSPMENTEAFF. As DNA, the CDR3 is TGTGCCAGCTCACCAATGGAGAACACTGAAGCTTTCTTT.

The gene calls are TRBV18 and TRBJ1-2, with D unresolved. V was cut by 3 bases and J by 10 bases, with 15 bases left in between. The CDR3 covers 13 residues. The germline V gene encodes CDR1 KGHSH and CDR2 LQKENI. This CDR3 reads CASSPSQDRDYTF. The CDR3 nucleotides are TGTGCCAGCTCACCTAGTCAAGATCGGGACTACACCTTC.

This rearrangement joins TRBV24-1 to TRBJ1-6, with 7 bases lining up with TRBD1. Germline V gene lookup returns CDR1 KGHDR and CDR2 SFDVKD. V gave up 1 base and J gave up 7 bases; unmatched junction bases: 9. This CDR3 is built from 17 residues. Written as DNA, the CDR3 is TGTGCCACCAGTGATTTAGAGGCAGGGGGTAAGAATTCACCCCTCCACTTT. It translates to CATSDLEAGGKNSPLHF.

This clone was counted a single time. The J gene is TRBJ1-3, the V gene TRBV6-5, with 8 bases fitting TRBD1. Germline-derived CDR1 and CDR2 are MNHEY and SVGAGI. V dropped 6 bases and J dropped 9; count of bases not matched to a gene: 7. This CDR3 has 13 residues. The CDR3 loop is CASRPDRGLTIYF. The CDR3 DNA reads TGTGCCAGCAGGCCTGACAGGGGACTCACCATATATTTT.

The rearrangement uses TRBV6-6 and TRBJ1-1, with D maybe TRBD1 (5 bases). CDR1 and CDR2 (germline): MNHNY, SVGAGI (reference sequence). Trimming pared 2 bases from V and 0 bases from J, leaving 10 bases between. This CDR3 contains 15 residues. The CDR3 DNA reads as TGTGCCAGCAGTTACGGGACCGCCCTGAACACTGAAGCTTTCTTT. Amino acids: CASSYGTALNTEAFF.

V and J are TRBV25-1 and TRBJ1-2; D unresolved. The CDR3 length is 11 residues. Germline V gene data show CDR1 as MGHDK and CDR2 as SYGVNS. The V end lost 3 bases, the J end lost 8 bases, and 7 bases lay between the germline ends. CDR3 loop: CASSDQVGYTF. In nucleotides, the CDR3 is TGTGCCAGCAGTGATCAGGTGGGCTACACCTTC.

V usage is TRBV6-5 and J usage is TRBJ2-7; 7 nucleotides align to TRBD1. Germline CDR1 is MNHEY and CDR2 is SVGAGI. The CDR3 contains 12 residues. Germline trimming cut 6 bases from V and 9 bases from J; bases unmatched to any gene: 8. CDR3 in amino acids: CASRSDRAPQYF. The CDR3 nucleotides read TGTGCCAGCAGAAGCGACAGGGCACCGCAGTACTTC.

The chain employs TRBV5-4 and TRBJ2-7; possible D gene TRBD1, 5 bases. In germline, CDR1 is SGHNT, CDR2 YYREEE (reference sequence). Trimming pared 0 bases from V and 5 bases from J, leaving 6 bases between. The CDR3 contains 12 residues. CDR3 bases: TGTGCCAGCAGCTTGGCGACAGACGAGCAGTACTTC. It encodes CASSLATDEQYF. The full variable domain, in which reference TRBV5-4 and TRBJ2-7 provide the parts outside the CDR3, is ETGVTQSPTHLIKTRGQQVTLRCSSQSGHNTVSWYQQALGQGPQFIFQYYREEENGRGNFPPRFSGLQFPNYSSELNVNALELDDSALYLCASSLATDEQYFGPGTRLTVT.

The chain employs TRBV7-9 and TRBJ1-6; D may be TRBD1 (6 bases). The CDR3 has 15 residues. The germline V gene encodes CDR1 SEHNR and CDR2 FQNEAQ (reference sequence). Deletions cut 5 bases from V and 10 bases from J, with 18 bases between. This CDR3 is CASSLIQGYGSPLHF. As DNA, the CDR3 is TGTGCCAGCAGCCTAATACAGGGATACGGATCACCCCTCCACTTT. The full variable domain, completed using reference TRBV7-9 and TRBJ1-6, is DTGVSQNPRHKITKRGQNVTFRCDPISEHNRLYWYRQTLGQGPEFLTYFQNEAQLEKSRLLSDRFSAERPKGSFSTLEIQRTEQGDSAMYLCASSLIQGYGSPLHFGNGTRLTVT.

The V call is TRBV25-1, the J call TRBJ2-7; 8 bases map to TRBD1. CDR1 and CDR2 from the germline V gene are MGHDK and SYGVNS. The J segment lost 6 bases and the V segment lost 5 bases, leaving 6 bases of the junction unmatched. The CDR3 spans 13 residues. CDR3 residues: CASSIITGGEQYF. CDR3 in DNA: TGTGCCAGCAGTATTATAACAGGGGGCGAGCAGTACTTC.

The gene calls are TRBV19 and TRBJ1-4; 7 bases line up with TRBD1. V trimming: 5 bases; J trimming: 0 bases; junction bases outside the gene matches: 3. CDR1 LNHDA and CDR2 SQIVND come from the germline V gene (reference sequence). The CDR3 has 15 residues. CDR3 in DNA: TGTGCCAGTAGTGAACAGGGGTCAACTAATGAAAAACTGTTTTTT. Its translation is CASSEQGSTNEKLFF.

The DNA for the CDR3 is TGTGCCACCAGTGATCGCCTCGGGACTCCAGGAGAGACCCAGTACTTC. Amino acid sequence: CATSDRLGTPGETQYF. This chain uses TRBV24-1 with TRBJ2-5; possibly TRBD2 for D (6 bases). V lost 3 bases, J lost 4 bases, and 17 bases lay in between. The CDR3 sequence is 16 residues long. Per germline, CDR1 KGHDR and CDR2 SFDVKD.

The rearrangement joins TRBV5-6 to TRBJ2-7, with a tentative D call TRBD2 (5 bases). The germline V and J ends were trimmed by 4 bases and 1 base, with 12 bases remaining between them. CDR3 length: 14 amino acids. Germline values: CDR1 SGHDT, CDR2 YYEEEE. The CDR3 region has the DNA TGTGCCAGCAGCCCTTCCGGGGTTTCCTACGAGCAGTACTTC. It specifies CASSPSGVSYEQYF.

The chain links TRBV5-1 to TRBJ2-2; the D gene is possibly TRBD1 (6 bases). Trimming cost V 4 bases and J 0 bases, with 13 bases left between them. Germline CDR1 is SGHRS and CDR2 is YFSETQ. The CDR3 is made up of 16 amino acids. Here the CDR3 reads CASSVTGGANTGELFF. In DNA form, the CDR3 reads TGCGCCAGCAGCGTGACAGGCGGAGCGAACACCGGGGAGCTGTTTTTT.

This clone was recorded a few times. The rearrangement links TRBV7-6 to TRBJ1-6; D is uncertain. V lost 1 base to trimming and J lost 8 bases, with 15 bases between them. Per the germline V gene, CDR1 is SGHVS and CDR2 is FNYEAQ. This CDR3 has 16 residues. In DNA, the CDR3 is TGTGCCAGCAGCTTAGGTGCTAATGTGCTAGATTCACCCCTCCACTTT. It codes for CASSLGANVLDSPLHF.